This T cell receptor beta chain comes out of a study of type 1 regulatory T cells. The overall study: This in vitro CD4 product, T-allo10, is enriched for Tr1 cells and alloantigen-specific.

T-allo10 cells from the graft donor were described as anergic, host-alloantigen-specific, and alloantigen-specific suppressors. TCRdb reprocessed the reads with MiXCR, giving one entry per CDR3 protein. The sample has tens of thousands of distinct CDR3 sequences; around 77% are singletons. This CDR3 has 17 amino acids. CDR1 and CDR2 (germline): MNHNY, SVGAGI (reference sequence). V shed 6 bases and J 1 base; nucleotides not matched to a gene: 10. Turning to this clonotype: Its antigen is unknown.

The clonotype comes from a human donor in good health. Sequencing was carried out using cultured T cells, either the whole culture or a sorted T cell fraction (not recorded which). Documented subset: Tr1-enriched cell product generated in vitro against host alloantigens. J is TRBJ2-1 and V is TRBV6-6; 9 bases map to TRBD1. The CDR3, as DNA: TGTGCCAGCAGCCCCCATCGACAGGGGGGTTCCTACAATGAGCAGTTCTTC. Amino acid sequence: CASSPHRQGGSYNEQFF.